Shown below are 21 T cell receptor beta chains from a single sample sequenced in a study of blood T cells in healthy people across ages. A second PCR of 7 to 11 cycles used a sample-barcoded 5' primer and a J-beta primer mix. TCRdb re-derived calls from the 5' RACE reads in MiXCR, one entry per CDR3 protein. The sample lists hundreds of thousands of distinct CDR3 sequences, roughly 64% seen once, with around 20% in the top ten. Material for sequencing was blood. The receptors were sampled from a man aged 30-40 years in good health.

The gene calls are TRBV4-3 and TRBJ2-7; the match to TRBD1 covers 9 bases. Germline assignment: CDR1 LGHNA and CDR2 YSLEER. The ends lost 1 base at V and 5 bases at J; junction bases unmatched: 15. This CDR3 has 18 amino acids. CDR3 bases: TGCGCCAGCAGCCAAGCGACTCCGGGACAGGGAATTGGGGACGAGCAGTACTTC. Encoded protein: CASSQATPGQGIGDEQYF.

This clonotype has more than one count but fewer than ten. This chain connects TRBV20-1 to TRBJ1-5; 12 positions agree with TRBD1. This CDR3 spans 14 amino acids. V lost 4 bases to trimming and J lost 5 bases; unmatched junction nucleotides: 3. Germline CDR1 DFQATT, CDR2 SNEGSKA (reference sequence). In nucleotides, the CDR3 is TGCAGTGCTAAAGGGACAGGGGGCTATCAGCCCCAGCATTTT. Its translation is CSAKGTGGYQPQHF.

This chain uses TRBV3-1 with TRBJ1-2; 8 bases fit TRBD1. This CDR3 is 14 amino acids long. The trim removed 1 base at V and 6 bases at J, leaving 4 bases unmatched. The germline gives CDR1 LGHDT, CDR2 YNNKEL (reference sequence). DNA of the CDR3: TGTGCCAGCAGCCAAGCTCAGGGGGCCCATGGCTACACCTTC. Protein sequence: CASSQAQGAHGYTF.

There are a few counts of this clonotype. The CDR3 sequence is CSVGTSKETQYF. CDR3 in DNA: TGCAGCGTGGGGACTTCTAAAGAGACCCAGTACTTC. This chain uses TRBV29-1 with TRBJ2-5, with a possible D match to TRBD2 (6 bases). This CDR3 is 12 amino acids long. The germline gives CDR1 SQVTM, CDR2 ANQGSEA. Trimming left V 6 bases short and J 3 bases short, with 11 bases between.

This chain joins TRBV6-5 and TRBJ2-1, with 7 bases that match TRBD2. Per the germline V gene, CDR1 is MNHEY and CDR2 is SVGAGI. This CDR3 is built from 14 residues. J gave up 4 bases and V 10 bases, and 10 bases lay outside the gene matches. The CDR3 is CATKGSGDYNEQFF. The CDR3 nucleotides are TGTGCCACCAAAGGCAGCGGGGATTACAATGAGCAGTTCTTC.

The sample holds many counts of this clonotype. The junction departs from germline at one end; a sequencing error may be responsible. This chain connects TRBV5-1 to TRBJ2-7; D call uncertain. The CDR3 is made up of 13 amino acids. Germline assignment: CDR1 SGHRS and CDR2 YFSETQ. This CDR3 reads CASSLGISYEQYF. CDR3 DNA: TGTGCCAGCAGCTTAGGGATCTCCTACGAGCAGTACTTC. The full variable domain, with the rest looked up from reference TRBV5-1 and TRBJ2-7, is KAGVTQTPRYLIKTRGQQVTLSCSPISGHRSVSWYQQTPGQGLQFLFEYFSETQRNKGNFPGRFSGRQFSNSRSEMNVSTLELGDSALYLCASSLGISYEQYFGPGTRLTVT.

The rearrangement joins TRBV9 to TRBJ2-2; D may be TRBD1 or TRBD2 (6 bases each). Germline loops: CDR1 SGDLS, CDR2 YYNGEE. This CDR3 comprises 15 residues. Deletions cut 0 bases from V and 4 bases from J, with 10 bases between. CDR3 DNA: TGTGCCAGCAGCGTAGTGGGGGGCCCCACCGGGGAGCTGTTTTTT. Its translation: CASSVVGGPTGELFF.

This clonotype was observed a few times. The rearrangement uses TRBV7-2 and TRBJ1-2, with D hard to call. From germline, CDR1 is SGHTA and CDR2 FQGNSA. This CDR3 has 14 residues. V lost 0 bases to trimming and J lost 7 bases, with 12 bases between them. The CDR3 loop is CASSLAEGPGGYTF. Here the CDR3 DNA reads TGTGCCAGCAGCTTAGCCGAGGGCCCCGGTGGCTACACCTTC.

This clonotype was counted a few times. This chain links TRBV29-1 with TRBJ1-4; maybe TRBD1 (5 bases). V gave up 3 bases and J gave up 7 bases, with 12 bases separating them. This CDR3 has 13 amino acids. Looked up from germline, CDR1 is SQVTM and CDR2 is ANQGSEA. The CDR3 DNA reads as TGCAGCGTTGACTTGCAGGGAAGTGAAAAACTGTTTTTT. Its translation: CSVDLQGSEKLFF.

The V and J genes are TRBV6-6 and TRBJ1-1; D remains ambiguous. The CDR3 totals 16 residues. Per the germline V gene, CDR1 is MNHNY and CDR2 is SVGAGI (reference sequence). Trimming took off 6 bases at V and 0 bases at J, with 17 bases between the two ends. The CDR3 DNA sequence: TGTGCCAGCAGATTCCTCGACTCTGTTCTGAACACTGAAGCTTTCTTT. Encoded protein: CASRFLDSVLNTEAFF.

This chain joins TRBV15 and TRBJ2-4, with D uncertain. The J call may be mistaken, given a closer DNA end match to TRBJ2-5. CDR3 length: 16 residues. Germline loops: CDR1 LNHNV, CDR2 YYDKDF (reference sequence). The chain's CDR3 is CATSRDKGQLQETQYF. Written as DNA, the CDR3 is TGTGCCACCAGCAGAGATAAGGGCCAACTCCAAGAGACCCAGTACTTC.

V is TRBV7-9 and J is TRBJ1-1; possibly TRBD1 for D (6 bases). V dropped 8 bases and J dropped 9 bases, with 25 bases sitting between them. The length of the CDR3 is 15 residues. Germline loops: CDR1 SEHNR, CDR2 FQNEAQ (reference sequence). As DNA, the CDR3 is TGTGCCAGCTCTACCCCCGGGATATCAGGGGAACAAGCTTTCTTT. Protein product: CASSTPGISGEQAFF.

This chain uses TRBV3-1 with TRBJ2-5, with unresolved D. Germline lookup yields CDR1 LGHDT and CDR2 YNNKEL (reference sequence). This CDR3 has 13 residues. V was clipped by 3 bases and J by 0 bases, with 5 bases between them. The CDR3 DNA reads TGTGCCAGCAGCCAGAGCGACCAAGAGACCCAGTACTTC. Amino acids: CASSQSDQETQYF.

This clonotype was observed a few times. The genes are TRBV2 and TRBJ1-2, with 8 bases matching TRBD1. The CDR3 totals 12 residues. Trimming removed 4 bases from V and 6 bases from J; junction bases left unmatched: 1. The germline gives CDR1 SNHLY, CDR2 FYNNEI. CDR3: CASSADRDGYTF. The CDR3 region has the DNA TGTGCCAGCAGTGCGGACAGGGATGGCTACACCTTC.

The CDR3 region is CASSRGERGQYF. The CDR3 bases are TGTGCCAGCAGCCGCGGGGAAAGGGGCCAGTACTTC. V is TRBV7-2 and J is TRBJ2-5; TRBD2 might be the D (6 bases). The CDR3 has 12 amino acids. The V gene lost 5 bases and the J gene lost 10 bases, with 14 bases spanning the gap. CDR1 and CDR2 (germline): SGHTA, FQGNSA.

This clonotype was seen a handful of times. The chain employs TRBV6-2 or TRBV6-3 and TRBJ2-1; perhaps TRBD2 as D (5 bases). This CDR3 region has 14 residues. Germline-derived CDR1 and CDR2 are MNHEY and SVGEGT. V was trimmed by 2 bases and J by 7 bases, leaving 12 bases between them. The CDR3 sequence: CASSYSGSLNEQFF. CDR3 sequence (DNA): TGTGCCAGCAGTTACAGCGGAAGCCTTAATGAGCAGTTCTTC.

The CDR3 bases are TGTGCCAGCAGCTTACACCAGGGACCTGGCTATGGCTACACCTTC. It encodes CASSLHQGPGYGYTF. The chain is built from TRBV7-2 and TRBJ1-2; a possible D gene is TRBD1 (5 bases). Trimming left V 2 bases short and J 4 bases short, with 14 bases between. In germline, CDR1 is SGHTA, CDR2 FQGNSA. The CDR3 has 15 amino acids. Combining the CDR3 with reference TRBV7-2 and TRBJ1-2 gives the whole variable domain GAGVSQSPSNKVTEKGKDVELRCDPISGHTALYWYRQSLGQGLEFLIYFQGNSAPDKSGLPSDRFSAERTGGSVSTLTIQRTQQEDSAVYLCASSLHQGPGYGYTFGSGTRLTVV.

The genes are TRBV20-1 and TRBJ2-1, with TRBD1 identical over 9 bases. Germline CDR1 DFQATT, CDR2 SNEGSKA (reference sequence). V dropped 3 bases and J dropped 3; count of bases not matched to a gene: 3. The CDR3 covers 14 residues. This CDR3 reads CSARTGGVYNEQFF. CDR3 nucleotide sequence: TGCAGTGCTAGGACAGGGGGTGTCTACAATGAGCAGTTCTTC.

This chain joins TRBV19 and TRBJ2-7; no firm D call. V was clipped by 3 bases and J by 7 bases, with 16 bases between them. This CDR3 contains 14 residues. From germline, CDR1 is LNHDA and CDR2 SQIVND (reference sequence). The CDR3 region has the DNA TGTGCCAGTAGTATGAGTGGGTCGGCCGAGGAGCAGTACTTC. Amino acid sequence: CASSMSGSAEEQYF.

J is TRBJ2-7 and V is TRBV18; TRBD1 is a possible D gene (5 bases). Germline assignment: CDR1 KGHSH and CDR2 LQKENI. The CDR3 sequence is 13 residues long. Trimming pared 6 bases from V and 2 bases from J, leaving 11 bases between. The CDR3 sequence is CASSQTDTYEQYF. CDR3 coding DNA: TGTGCCAGCTCCCAGACAGATACCTACGAGCAGTACTTC.

This clonotype appeared a single time. The J gene is TRBJ2-7, the V gene TRBV7-9, with D perhaps being TRBD1 or TRBD2 (5 bases each). Trimming stripped 8 bases from V and 7 bases from J, with 15 bases between. Germline V gene sequence: CDR1 SEHNR, CDR2 FQNEAQ (reference sequence). This CDR3 is 12 amino acids long. CDR3 loop: CASGHGTQEQYF. The CDR3 nucleotides read TGTGCCAGCGGGCACGGGACGCAAGAGCAGTACTTC.